This TCR beta chain was sequenced for a study of blood T cell repertoires in COVID-19. Across the whole study: Specimens from acute and convalescent COVID-19 originated in the United States, Italy and Spain. PBMCs, B-cell-depleted T cells, or T cells were the source of the cDNA or gDNA that made up the material.

This table comes from immunoSEQ multiplex PCR, and its TCRdb copy is limited to in-frame clones, with some not included. The data show about 76,000 clones, roughly 89% seen once. The CDR3 totals 16 residues. CDR1 MNHEY and CDR2 SVGAGI come from the germline V gene. V lost 0 bases and J lost 5; bases outside the gene matches: 8. The chain has TRBV6-5 and TRBJ2-7, with 9 positions matching TRBD1. Sample: peripheral blood. This receptor was taken from a human donor in a cohort sampled during active COVID-19. The CDR3 sequence: CASSYSIGTGPHEQYF. CDR3 sequence (DNA): TGTGCCAGCAGTTACTCGATAGGGACAGGGCCCCACGAGCAGTACTTC.